Shown below are 19 T cell receptor beta chains from a single sample sequenced in a study of shared clonotypes between healthy human individuals. The data were produced by immunoSEQ multiplex PCR, yet TCRdb's version contains in-frame clones alone and is incomplete. The sample lists approximately 470,000 clones, around 80% occurring once. Sequencing was done on a sample of PBMCs. These receptors all stem from a woman aged 40-49 years in good health. Some clones in this sample may be carry-over from other donors' samples.

This chain connects TRBV6-5 to TRBJ1-4; D call uncertain. Trimming removed 6 bases from V and 2 bases from J, with 7 bases in between. Germline V CDR1 and CDR2: MNHEY, SVGAGI. The CDR3 contains 13 residues. CDR3 nucleotides: TGTGCCAGCAGGTGGCTTACTAATGAAAAACTGTTTTTT. Protein: CASRWLTNEKLFF.

Worth noting for this clone: A read error may produce the germline difference seen at one junction end. This chain joins TRBV7-7 and TRBJ2-2, with TRBD2 identical over 9 bases. The germline V gene has CDR1 SSHAT and CDR2 FNYEAQ (reference sequence). The CDR3 contains 16 residues. In DNA form, the CDR3 reads TGTGCTAGCAGCCTAGCGGGACGCCGGGGGGCCGGGGAGCTGTTTTTT. Amino acids: CASSLAGRRGAGELFF. Complete variable domain (other parts from reference TRBV7-7 and TRBJ2-2): GAGVSQSPRYKVTKRGQDVTLRCDPISSHATLYWYQQALGQGPEFLTYFNYEAQPDKSGLPSDRFSAERPEGSISTLTIQRTEQRDSAMYRCASSLAGRRGAGELFFGEGSRLTVL.

In regard to this clone: The same CDR3 also results from other DNA sequences found in this sample. The chain links TRBV7-2 to TRBJ1-1; D gene uncertain. V lost 1 base to trimming and J lost 1 base, with 4 bases between them. Germline assignment: CDR1 SGHTA and CDR2 FQGNSA. The CDR3 has 13 amino acids. CDR3 protein: CASSLVGNTEAFF. The CDR3 DNA reads as TGTGCCAGCAGCTTAGTAGGGAACACTGAAGCTTTCTTT.

The chain couples TRBV4-1 to TRBJ2-1; 9 positions agree with TRBD2. Trimming removed 1 base from V and 1 base from J; junction bases left unmatched: 11. CDR1 and CDR2 (germline): MGHRA, YSYEKL. This CDR3 contains 19 residues. The CDR3 here is CASSQGASGIVRSYNEQFF. In DNA, the CDR3 is TGCGCCAGCAGCCAAGGAGCTAGCGGGATTGTCCGGTCCTACAATGAGCAGTTCTTC.

For the CDR3, the DNA is TGTGCCAGCAGCTTGGCAGTAGCGGAGACCGGGGAGCTGTTTTTT. The encoded protein is CASSLAVAETGELFF. This chain links TRBV5-4 with TRBJ2-2, with D perhaps TRBD2 (6 bases). Germline V lookup: CDR1 SGHNT, CDR2 YYREEE (reference sequence). With 0 bases removed from V and 5 bases from J, the gap between germline ends came to 11 bases. This CDR3 comprises 15 residues.

Details on this clone: One end of the junction varies from germline; a read error may be responsible. The rearrangement uses TRBV7-7 and TRBJ1-5; D uncertain. CDR1 SSHAT and CDR2 FNYEAQ come from the germline V gene (reference sequence). The CDR3 runs 13 residues. DNA for the CDR3: TGTGCTAGCAGCTTAGCGCCGGATCAGCCCCAGCATTTT. It codes for CASSLAPDQPQHF.

Regarding this clone: Other DNA sequences of this sample code for an identical CDR3. The chain has TRBV30 and TRBJ1-2; D may be TRBD1 (5 bases). Trimming stripped 1 base from V and 3 bases from J, with 9 bases between. In germline, CDR1 is GTSNPN, CDR2 SVGIG (reference sequence). The CDR3 loop spans 13 amino acids. The CDR3 reads CAWSEQVDYGYTF. In DNA form, the CDR3 reads TGTGCCTGGAGTGAACAGGTGGACTATGGCTACACCTTC.

V gene TRBV5-1 combines with J gene TRBJ2-1; 9 bases are shared with TRBD1. With V trimmed by 3 bases and J by 7 bases, 5 bases remained unmatched. Germline CDR1 SGHRS, CDR2 YFSETQ. The CDR3 is 14 amino acids. Here the CDR3 DNA reads TGCGCCAGCAGCTCGCAGACAGGGGGGAATGAGCAGTTCTTC. It yields the protein CASSSQTGGNEQFF.

V is TRBV4-2 and J is TRBJ2-3; D remains unclear. Trimming took 0 bases from V and 1 from J, leaving 11 bases between them. Per the germline V gene, CDR1 is LGHNA and CDR2 is YNFKEQ. CDR3 length: 16 amino acids. For the CDR3, the DNA is TGTGCCAGCAGCCAAGAAACGGCACGACGCACAGATACGCAGTATTTT. As protein: CASSQETARRTDTQYF.

This clone was observed a few times. The chain carries TRBV10-3 and TRBJ2-6, with 9 bases that match TRBD2. Unmatched junction bases numbered 15, after V lost 6 bases and J lost 0 bases. Germline values: CDR1 ENHRY, CDR2 SYGVKD. This CDR3 comprises 20 residues. The CDR3 DNA is TGTGCCATCAGCGGACGGGTGGGGCGGACTAGCGACTCTGGGGCCAACGTCCTGACTTTC. It yields the protein CAISGRVGRTSDSGANVLTF.

The genes are TRBV20-1 and TRBJ2-7; D gene ambiguous. Germline V CDR1 and CDR2: DFQATT, SNEGSKA (reference sequence). This CDR3 has 11 amino acids. Deletions cut 3 bases from V and 3 bases from J, with 6 bases between. CDR3 residues: CSASLDYEQYF. CDR3 coding DNA: TGCAGTGCTAGCTTAGACTACGAGCAGTACTTC.

The chain recombines TRBV7-9 with TRBJ1-5, with D hard to call. The CDR3 consists of 15 residues. Germline CDR1 reads SEHNR; CDR2 reads FQNEAQ (reference sequence). The V and J ends lost 5 bases and 0 bases respectively, with 11 bases between them. CDR3 in DNA: TGTGCCAGCAGCCCTTACGGATATAGCAATCAGCCCCAGCATTTT. Translation: CASSPYGYSNQPQHF.

The rearrangement links TRBV18 to TRBJ2-5; the D is unclear. V shed 1 base and J shed 0 bases, with 3 bases lying between them. CDR3 size: 13 residues. Germline V gene data show CDR1 as KGHSH and CDR2 as LQKENI. CDR3 protein: CASSPRYQETQYF. CDR3 in DNA: TGTGCCAGCTCACCACGTTACCAAGAGACCCAGTACTTC.

The J gene is TRBJ2-2, the V gene TRBV7-3; TRBD2 matches at 8 bases. This CDR3 is 16 amino acids long. V was clipped by 5 bases and J by 4 bases; unmatched bases: 9. The germline V gene has CDR1 SGHTA and CDR2 FQGTGA. CDR3 amino acids: CASSRGGLGVTGELFF. For the CDR3, the DNA is TGTGCCAGCAGCCGAGGGGGACTAGGGGTCACCGGGGAGCTGTTTTTT. Looking up the rest from reference TRBV7-3 and TRBJ2-2 gives the full variable domain: GAGVSQTPSNKVTEKGKYVELRCDPISGHTALYWYRQSLGQGPEFLIYFQGTGAADDSGLPNDRFFAVRPEGSVSTLKIQRTERGDSAVYLCASSRGGLGVTGELFFGEGSRLTVL.

V usage is TRBV28 and J usage is TRBJ2-5; 7 bases map to TRBD2. This CDR3 has 14 amino acids. CDR1 is MDHEN and CDR2 is SYDVKM in the germline V gene. Trimming cost V 1 base and J 4 bases; bases outside gene matches: 3. This CDR3 is CASSLSGGSETQYF. CDR3 DNA sequence: TGTGCCAGCAGTTTATCCGGGGGGTCAGAGACCCAGTACTTC.

This chain connects TRBV7-8 to TRBJ2-5, with D uncertain. TRBJ2-7 matches the DNA end more closely, so the J call is doubtful. CDR1 and CDR2 (germline): SGHVS, FQNEAQ. The length of the CDR3 is 11 residues. The CDR3 DNA sequence: TGTGCCAGCAGCCCCAGATACGAGCAGTACTTC. It encodes CASSPRYEQYF.

Worth noting for this clone: At the DNA level, this CDR3 is encoded by other sequences in the same sample as well. The V call is TRBV15, the J call TRBJ1-5; D call uncertain. Per the germline V gene, CDR1 is LNHNV and CDR2 is YYDKDF (reference sequence). Trimming removed 1 base at V and 1 base at J, with 5 bases between. There are 14 residues in the CDR3. In DNA form, the CDR3 reads TGTGCCACCAGCAGAGGACGGAGCAATCAGCCCCAGCATTTT. Encoded protein: CATSRGRSNQPQHF.

The chain joins TRBV5-8 to TRBJ1-1; tentatively, D is TRBD1 (6 bases). The CDR3 runs 13 residues. The V gene's germline CDR1 is SGHTS and CDR2 YDEGEE. The V and J ends lost 5 bases and 3 bases respectively, with 11 bases between them. CDR3 protein: CASRGRGYTEAFF. CDR3 bases: TGTGCCAGCAGGGGGAGGGGGTACACTGAAGCTTTCTTT.

The chain employs TRBV9 and TRBJ2-1, with TRBD1 as a possible D gene (5 bases). V was clipped by 4 bases and J by 6 bases, with 20 bases between them. CDR1 SGDLS and CDR2 YYNGEE come from the germline V gene. The CDR3 loop spans 16 amino acids. CDR3 region: CASSPRQPLSGNEQFF. CDR3 coding DNA: TGTGCCAGCAGCCCCAGACAGCCCCTCTCGGGCAATGAGCAGTTCTTC. Full variable domain (missing parts from reference TRBV9 and TRBJ2-1): DSGVTQTPKHLITATGQRVTLRCSPRSGDLSVYWYQQSLDQGLQFLIQYYNGEERAKGNILERFSAQQFPDLHSELNLSSLELGDSALYFCASSPRQPLSGNEQFFGPGTRLTVL.